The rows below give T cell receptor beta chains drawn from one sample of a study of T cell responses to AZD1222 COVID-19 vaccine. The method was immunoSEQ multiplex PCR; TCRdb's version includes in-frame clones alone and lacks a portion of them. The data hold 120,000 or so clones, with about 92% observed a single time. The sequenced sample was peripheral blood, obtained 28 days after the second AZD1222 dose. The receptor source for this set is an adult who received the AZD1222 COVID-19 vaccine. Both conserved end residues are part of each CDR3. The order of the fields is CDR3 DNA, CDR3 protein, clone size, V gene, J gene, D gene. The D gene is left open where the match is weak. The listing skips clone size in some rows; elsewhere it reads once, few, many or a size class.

CDR3nt: TGTGCCAGCCCTAAGGCGACAGGGGCTGTGGAGACCCAGTACTTC; CDR3aa: CASPKATGAVETQYF; abundance: -; v_gene: TRBV6-5; j_gene: TRBJ2-5; d_gene: TRBD1
CDR3nt: TGTGCCAGCAGCCAAGCGATGGGCAATCAGCCCCAGCATTTT; CDR3aa: CASSQAMGNQPQHF; abundance: once; v_gene: TRBV3-1/TRBV3-2; j_gene: TRBJ1-5; d_gene: -
CDR3nt: TGTGCCAGCAGTTCAGGAACGACCGCCGCCAAAAACATTCAGTACTTC; CDR3aa: CASSSGTTAAKNIQYF; abundance: -; v_gene: TRBV6-2/TRBV6-3; j_gene: TRBJ2-4; d_gene: -
CDR3nt: TGTGCCAGCAGGCCACTGGGCCCCGGAAACACCATATATTTT; CDR3aa: CASRPLGPGNTIYF; abundance: -; v_gene: TRBV9; j_gene: TRBJ1-3; d_gene: -
CDR3nt: TGCGCCAGCACCAGACAGGGCAGTGACAGCGAAAAACTGTTTTTT; CDR3aa: CASTRQGSDSEKLFF; abundance: -; v_gene: TRBV5-1; j_gene: TRBJ1-4; d_gene: TRBD1
CDR3nt: TGTGCCATCAGTGGGGGGGAGAACACTGAAGCTTTCTTT; CDR3aa: CAISGGENTEAFF; abundance: once; v_gene: TRBV10-3; j_gene: TRBJ1-1; d_gene: -
CDR3nt: TGTGCCACCCCAAGAGGTCCATCGACTAGCGGGAGGCTACACAATGAGCAGTTCTTC; CDR3aa: CATPRGPSTSGRLHNEQFF; abundance: -; v_gene: TRBV5-4; j_gene: TRBJ2-1; d_gene: TRBD2
CDR3nt: TGTGCCAGCAGCTTCGACCATTTCTATGGCTACACCTTC; CDR3aa: CASSFDHFYGYTF; abundance: -; v_gene: TRBV14; j_gene: TRBJ1-2; d_gene: -
CDR3nt: TGTGCCAGCAGTGACTCGGGGGCCTCTGGGGCCAACGTCCTGACTTTC; CDR3aa: CASSDSGASGANVLTF; abundance: few; v_gene: TRBV6-4; j_gene: TRBJ2-6; d_gene: -
CDR3nt: TGTGCCAGCTCACCGACGACAGGGGCCTACTCTGGGGCCAACGTCCTGACTTTC; CDR3aa: CASSPTTGAYSGANVLTF; abundance: -; v_gene: TRBV18; j_gene: TRBJ2-6; d_gene: TRBD1
CDR3nt: TGTGCCAGCAGCTTAGCGTCGACAATAGGTAATGAGCAGTTCTTC; CDR3aa: CASSLASTIGNEQFF; abundance: -; v_gene: TRBV7-7; j_gene: TRBJ2-1; d_gene: -
CDR3nt: TGTGCCAGCAGGGCCGGGACGGTGAACACTGAAGCTTTCTTT; CDR3aa: CASRAGTVNTEAFF; abundance: once; v_gene: TRBV7-2; j_gene: TRBJ1-1; d_gene: -